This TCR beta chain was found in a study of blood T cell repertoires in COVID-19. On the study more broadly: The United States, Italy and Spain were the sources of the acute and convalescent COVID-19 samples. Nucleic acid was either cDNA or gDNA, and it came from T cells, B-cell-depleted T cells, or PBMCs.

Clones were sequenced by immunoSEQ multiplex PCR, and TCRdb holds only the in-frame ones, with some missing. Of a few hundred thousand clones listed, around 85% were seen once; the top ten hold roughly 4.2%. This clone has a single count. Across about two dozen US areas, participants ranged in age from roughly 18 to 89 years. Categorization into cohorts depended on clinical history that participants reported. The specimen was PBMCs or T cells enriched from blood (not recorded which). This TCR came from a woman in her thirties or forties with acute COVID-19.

The CDR3 spells CAISGRGAPNNSPLHF. For the CDR3, the DNA is TGTGCCATCAGCGGGAGGGGGGCCCCCAATAATTCACCCCTCCACTTT. The chain is built from TRBV10-3 and TRBJ1-6; D is possibly TRBD1 (6 bases). The CDR3 is 16 amino acids. The V gene's germline CDR1 is ENHRY and CDR2 SYGVKD. Trimming pared 6 bases from V and 5 bases from J, leaving 17 bases between.